This T cell receptor (beta chain) emerged from a study of identical twins' blood T cells. TCR cDNA libraries were made from RNA using a previously described, modified protocol. TCRdb processed the 5' RACE reads anew with MiXCR; each CDR3 protein has one entry. The sample has fewer than 450,000 distinct CDR3 sequences; more than 25% are singletons. Study outcomes and limitations: Twins shared more top CDR3 clonotypes than unrelated donors did.

The V gene lost 5 bases and the J gene lost 0 bases, with 17 bases spanning the gap. The CDR3 spans 18 residues. Germline V lookup: CDR1 SGHVS, CDR2 FNYEAQ. On this clonotype itself: Its antigen remains unknown.

The clonotype comes from a woman aged 18-49 years in good health. The chain recombines TRBV7-6 with TRBJ1-6; D gene ambiguous. The sequencing input was PBMCs. In DNA, the CDR3 is TGTGCCAGCAGCCAAACGGGTTTGGGGAGCTCCTATAATTCACCCCTCCACTTT. The encoded protein is CASSQTGLGSSYNSPLHF.